The clone carrying this T cell receptor (beta chain) was seen many times. Its antigen remains unknown. V gave up 5 bases and J gave up 3 bases, with 6 bases separating them. Germline CDR1 SGHTA, CDR2 FQGNSA. The CDR3 covers 12 residues. TCRdb redid the calling of the PCR reads with MiXCR, one entry per CDR3 protein. The repertoire has 550,000 to 750,000 distinct CDR3 sequences, about 20% of them found once; the top ten carry roughly 0.9%. The data are from a study of molecular identifiers for immune sequencing clone quantification. Study-wide background: Replicates involved a five-way split of RNA from approximately 20,000 or 100,000 naive CD8 cells, with sequencing of four.

Libraries used roughly 18,000 to 1,100,000 sorted naive CD8 T cells and 10%, 30% or 50% RNA input. Findings of the study overall: Highly expanded clone sizes could be underestimated by identical TCR molecules that share a barcode.

The chain links TRBV7-2 to TRBJ2-3, with D unclear. Input material: naive CD8+ T cells from blood, with Jurkat cell RNA spiked in. Regarding subset: FACS-sorted CD8+CD4-CCR7+CD45RA+ naive T cells. This TCR was recovered from a human donor in good health. Some libraries in this study had Jurkat cell RNA spiked in. The CDR3 nucleotides read TGTGCCAGCAGCCCCATGACAGATACGCAGTATTTT. Its protein product is CASSPMTDTQYF.